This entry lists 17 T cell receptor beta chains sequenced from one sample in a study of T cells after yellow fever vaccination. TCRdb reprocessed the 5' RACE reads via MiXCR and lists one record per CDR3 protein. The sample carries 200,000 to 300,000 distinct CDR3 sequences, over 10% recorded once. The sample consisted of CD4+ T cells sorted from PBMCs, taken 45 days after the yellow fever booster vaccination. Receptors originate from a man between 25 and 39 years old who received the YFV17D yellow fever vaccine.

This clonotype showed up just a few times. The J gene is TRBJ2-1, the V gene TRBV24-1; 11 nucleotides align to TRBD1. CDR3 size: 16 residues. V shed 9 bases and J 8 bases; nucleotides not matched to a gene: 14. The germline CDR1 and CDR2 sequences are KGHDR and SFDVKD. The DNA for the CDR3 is TGTGCCACCTCGGGACAGGGGGGACCTACTACCTATGAGCAGTTCTTC. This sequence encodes CATSGQGGPTTYEQFF.

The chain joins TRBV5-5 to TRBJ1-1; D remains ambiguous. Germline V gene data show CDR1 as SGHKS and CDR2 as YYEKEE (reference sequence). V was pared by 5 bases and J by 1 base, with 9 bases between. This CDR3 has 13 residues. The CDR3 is CASSIGQNTEAFF. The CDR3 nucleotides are TGTGCCAGCAGTATAGGGCAGAACACTGAAGCTTTCTTT.

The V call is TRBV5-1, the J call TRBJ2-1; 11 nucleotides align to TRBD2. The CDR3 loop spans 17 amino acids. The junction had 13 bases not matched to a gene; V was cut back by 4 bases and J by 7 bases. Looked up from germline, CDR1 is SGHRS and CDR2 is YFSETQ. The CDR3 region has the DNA TGCGCCAGCAGCCTACCTCCGACTAGCGGGATCGATAATGAGCAGTTCTTC. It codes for CASSLPPTSGIDNEQFF.

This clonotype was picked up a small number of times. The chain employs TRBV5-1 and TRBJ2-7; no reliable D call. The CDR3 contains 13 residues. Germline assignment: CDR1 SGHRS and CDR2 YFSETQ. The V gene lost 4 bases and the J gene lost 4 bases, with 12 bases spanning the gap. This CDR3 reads CASSDSRGYEQYF. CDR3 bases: TGCGCCAGCAGCGACTCCCGCGGATACGAGCAGTACTTC.

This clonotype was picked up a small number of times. For the CDR3, the DNA is TGTGCCAGCAGTTTGGGACAATGGGAAAAACTGTTTTTT. As protein: CASSLGQWEKLFF. This chain links TRBV27 with TRBJ1-4, with D perhaps matching TRBD1 (6 bases). This CDR3 region has 13 residues. Germline lookup yields CDR1 MNHEY and CDR2 SMNVEV (reference sequence). Trimming pared 3 bases from V and 8 bases from J, leaving 10 bases between.

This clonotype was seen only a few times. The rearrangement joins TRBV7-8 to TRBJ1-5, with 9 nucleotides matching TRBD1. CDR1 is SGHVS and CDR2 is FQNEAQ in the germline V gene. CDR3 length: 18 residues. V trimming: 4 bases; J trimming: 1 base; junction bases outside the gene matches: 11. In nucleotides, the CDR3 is TGTGCCAGCAGCTCCCGGGGACAGGGAGTGCTCAGCAATCAGCCCCAGCATTTT. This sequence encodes CASSSRGQGVLSNQPQHF.

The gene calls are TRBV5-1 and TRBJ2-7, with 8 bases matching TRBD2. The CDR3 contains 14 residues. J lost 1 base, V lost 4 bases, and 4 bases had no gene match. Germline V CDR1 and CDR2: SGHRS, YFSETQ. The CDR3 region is CASSRGGGSYEQYF. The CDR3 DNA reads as TGCGCCAGCAGCCGGGGCGGGGGGTCCTACGAGCAGTACTTC.

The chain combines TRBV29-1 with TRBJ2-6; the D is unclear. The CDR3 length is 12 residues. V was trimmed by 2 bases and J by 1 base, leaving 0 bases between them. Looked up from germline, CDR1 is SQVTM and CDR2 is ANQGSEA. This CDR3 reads CSVESGANVLTF. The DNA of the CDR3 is TGCAGCGTTGAATCTGGGGCCAACGTCCTGACTTTC.

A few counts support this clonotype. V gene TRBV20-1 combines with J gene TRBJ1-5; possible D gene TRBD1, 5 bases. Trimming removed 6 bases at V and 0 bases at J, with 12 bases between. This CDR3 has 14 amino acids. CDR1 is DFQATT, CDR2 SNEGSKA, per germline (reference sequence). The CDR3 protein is CSALPGYSNQPQHF. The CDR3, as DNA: TGCAGTGCACTTCCAGGGTATAGCAATCAGCCCCAGCATTTT.

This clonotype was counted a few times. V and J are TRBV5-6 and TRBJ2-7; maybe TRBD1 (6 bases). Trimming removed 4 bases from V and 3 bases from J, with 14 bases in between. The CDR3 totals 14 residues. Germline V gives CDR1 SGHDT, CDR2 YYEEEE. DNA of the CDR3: TGTGCCAGCAGCGTATCATGGACAGACTACGAGCAGTACTTC. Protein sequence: CASSVSWTDYEQYF.

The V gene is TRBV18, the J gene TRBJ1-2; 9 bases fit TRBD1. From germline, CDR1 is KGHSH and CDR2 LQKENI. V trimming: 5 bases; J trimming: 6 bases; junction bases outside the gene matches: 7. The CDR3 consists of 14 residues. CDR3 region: CASSTGTGLNGYTF. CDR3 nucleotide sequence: TGTGCCAGCTCAACAGGGACAGGGCTAAATGGCTACACCTTC.

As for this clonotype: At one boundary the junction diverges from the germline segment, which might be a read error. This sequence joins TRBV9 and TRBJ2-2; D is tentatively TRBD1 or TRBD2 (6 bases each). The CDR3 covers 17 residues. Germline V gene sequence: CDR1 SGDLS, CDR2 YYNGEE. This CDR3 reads CATSVVPRGLNTGELFF. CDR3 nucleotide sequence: TGTGCCACCAGCGTAGTCCCCCGGGGGCTTAACACCGGGGAGCTGTTTTTT.

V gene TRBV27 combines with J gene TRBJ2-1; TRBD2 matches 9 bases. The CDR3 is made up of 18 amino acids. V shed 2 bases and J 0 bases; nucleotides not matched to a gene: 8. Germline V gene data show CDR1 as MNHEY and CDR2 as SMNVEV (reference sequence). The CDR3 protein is CASSLRFGGRASYNEQFF. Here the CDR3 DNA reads TGTGCCAGCAGTTTAAGATTTGGCGGGAGGGCCTCCTACAATGAGCAGTTCTTC.

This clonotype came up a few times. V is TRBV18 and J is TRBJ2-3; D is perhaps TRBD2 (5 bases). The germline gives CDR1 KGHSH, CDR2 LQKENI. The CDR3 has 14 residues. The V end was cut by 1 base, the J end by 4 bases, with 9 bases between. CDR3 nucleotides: TGTGCCAGCTCACCACGCCTAGCTCCAGATACGCAGTATTTT. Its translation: CASSPRLAPDTQYF. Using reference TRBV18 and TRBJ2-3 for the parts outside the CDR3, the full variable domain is NAGVMQNPRHLVRRRGQEARLRCSPMKGHSHVYWYRQLPEEGLKFMVYLQKENIIDESGMPKERFSAEFPKEGPSILRIQQVVRGDSAAYFCASSPRLAPDTQYFGPGTRLTVL.

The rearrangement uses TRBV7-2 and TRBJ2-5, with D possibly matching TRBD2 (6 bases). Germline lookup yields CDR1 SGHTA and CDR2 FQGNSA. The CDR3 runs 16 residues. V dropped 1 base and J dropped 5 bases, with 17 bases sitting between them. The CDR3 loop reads CASSLGLGSLMETQYF. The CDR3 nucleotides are TGTGCCAGCAGCTTAGGACTCGGGAGTCTCATGGAGACCCAGTACTTC.

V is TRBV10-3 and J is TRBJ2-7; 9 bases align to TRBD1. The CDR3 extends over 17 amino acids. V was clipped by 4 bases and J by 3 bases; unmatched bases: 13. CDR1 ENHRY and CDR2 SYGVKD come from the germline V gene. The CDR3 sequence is CAISALPGQGIGYEQYF. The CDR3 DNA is TGTGCCATCAGTGCACTGCCGGGACAGGGCATCGGCTACGAGCAGTACTTC.

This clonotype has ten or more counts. CDR3 residues: CSAAPTGSYEQYF. CDR3 nucleotide sequence: TGCAGCGCCGCCCCGACAGGTTCCTACGAGCAGTACTTC. The genes are TRBV29-1 and TRBJ2-7, with a weak D call TRBD1 (6 bases). Germline values: CDR1 SQVTM, CDR2 ANQGSEA. Trimming pared 7 bases from V and 1 base from J, leaving 14 bases between. The CDR3 contains 13 residues.